These 18 T cell receptor beta chains were sequenced from one sample in a study of cytomegalovirus exposure and HLA in healthy donors. Primers included in the PCR were 60 Vbeta and 13 Jbeta primers. TCRdb's table, derived via immunoSEQ multiplex PCR, lists solely in-frame clones and lacks some. This table holds under 90,000 clones, just under 90% found once. What was sequenced was PBMCs. These receptors originate from a young man in good health and CMV-seronegative.

The chain employs TRBV28 and TRBJ1-5; no clear D gene. The V end lost 6 bases, the J end lost 7 bases, and 10 bases lay between the germline ends. The CDR3 totals 12 residues. CDR1 and CDR2 (germline): MDHEN, SYDVKM. The CDR3 DNA sequence: TGTGCCAGCAGGATAGATCTGCAGCCCCAGCATTTT. Translation: CASRIDLQPQHF.

The chain has TRBV6-5 and TRBJ1-5; TRBD1 agrees at 7 bases. V was pared by 5 bases and J by 2 bases, with 3 bases of the junction left unmatched. Germline loops: CDR1 MNHEY, CDR2 SVGAGI. The CDR3 has 14 amino acids. This CDR3 is CASSGDRGNQPQHF. In nucleotides, the CDR3 is TGTGCCAGCAGTGGCGACAGGGGCAATCAGCCCCAGCATTTT.

J is TRBJ1-5 and V is TRBV19, with no clear D. The CDR3 is made up of 16 amino acids. The V and J ends lost 1 base and 3 bases respectively, with 13 bases between them. Germline CDR1 LNHDA, CDR2 SQIVND (reference sequence). The CDR3 loop is CASSIADSRVNQPQHF. The CDR3 DNA reads TGTGCCAGTAGTATAGCCGATTCCCGGGTCAATCAGCCCCAGCATTTT.

The V gene is TRBV2, the J gene TRBJ2-7; 10 bases are shared with TRBD1. CDR3 length: 15 amino acids. Germline CDR1 SNHLY, CDR2 FYNNEI. Trimming at V came to 8 bases and at J to 2 bases, leaving 9 bases not matched to a gene. In DNA form, the CDR3 reads TGTGCCAGCCGCCTTACCGGGACAGGGGCCTACGAGCAGTACTTC. It yields the protein CASRLTGTGAYEQYF.

The V gene is TRBV19, the J gene TRBJ1-1; D remains ambiguous. Trimming left V 3 bases short and J 1 base short, with 9 bases between. The CDR3 consists of 14 residues. The V gene's germline CDR1 is LNHDA and CDR2 SQIVND (reference sequence). The CDR3 bases are TGTGCCAGTAGTATTTACAGAGCGAACACTGAAGCTTTCTTT. It yields the protein CASSIYRANTEAFF.

The chain couples TRBV4-2 to TRBJ2-7, with 14 bases lining up with TRBD2. CDR1 and CDR2 from the germline V gene are LGHNA and YNFKEQ. J was trimmed by 11 bases and V by 1 base; bases with no gene match: 10. The CDR3 is made up of 16 amino acids. The CDR3 region has the DNA TGTGCCAGCAGCCAAGTAGGGACTAGCGGGAGTAGAAATAAGTACTTC. Amino acid sequence: CASSQVGTSGSRNKYF.

Worth noting for this clone: The sample contains more than one DNA sequence encoding this CDR3. The rearrangement links TRBV6-6 to TRBJ1-1, with D uncertain. Deletions cut 8 bases from V and 5 bases from J, with 15 bases between. The CDR3 covers 13 residues. CDR1 and CDR2 (germline): MNHNY, SVGAGI (reference sequence). The CDR3: CASGRGRQTEAFF. DNA of the CDR3: TGTGCCAGCGGGCGAGGGCGGCAAACTGAAGCTTTCTTT.

The chain links TRBV6-1 to TRBJ2-3; 11 bases line up with TRBD2. The CDR3 contains 15 residues. Germline CDR1 reads MNHNS; CDR2 reads SASEGT. V trimming: 6 bases; J trimming: 2 bases; junction bases outside the gene matches: 4. Written as DNA, the CDR3 is TGTGCCAGCAGATCACTAGCGGGAGCCACAGATACGCAGTATTTT. This encodes CASRSLAGATDTQYF.

V usage is TRBV10-3 and J usage is TRBJ1-1; possible D gene TRBD1, 6 bases. Germline-derived CDR1 and CDR2 are ENHRY and SYGVKD. Trimming took off 6 bases at V and 4 bases at J, with 12 bases between the two ends. The CDR3 extends over 13 amino acids. CDR3 residues: CAIRDSHSTEAFF. The CDR3 DNA reads TGTGCCATCAGGGACAGTCATTCCACTGAAGCTTTCTTT.

This chain connects TRBV28 to TRBJ2-4; 11 bases match TRBD2. The ends lost 6 bases at V and 5 bases at J; junction bases unmatched: 9. Germline loops: CDR1 MDHEN, CDR2 SYDVKM. The CDR3 is made up of 16 amino acids. The CDR3 nucleotides are TGTGCCAGCAGACGGGGCGGGACTAGCGGAGAAAACATTCAGTACTTC. This sequence encodes CASRRGGTSGENIQYF.

This chain connects TRBV5-1 to TRBJ2-3, with 8 bases matching TRBD2. With 9 bases clipped from V and 6 bases from J, the junction kept 12 bases outside the gene matches. CDR1 is SGHRS and CDR2 is YFSETQ in the germline V gene. The CDR3 is 14 residues long. Here the CDR3 DNA reads TGCGCCACCCGGCCTGGCGGGAGGACCGATACGCAGTATTTT. Protein product: CATRPGGRTDTQYF.

The chain combines TRBV25-1 with TRBJ1-1, with 8 nucleotides matching TRBD1. This CDR3 has 15 amino acids. Germline V gives CDR1 MGHDK, CDR2 SYGVNS. V trimming: 4 bases; J trimming: 1 base; junction bases outside the gene matches: 5. Here the CDR3 reads CASSVTGTGNTEAFF. The CDR3 coding sequence is TGTGCCAGCAGTGTCACCGGGACAGGGAACACTGAAGCTTTCTTT.

This chain connects TRBV28 to TRBJ2-7; a weak D match, TRBD2 (5 bases). Germline CDR1 is MDHEN and CDR2 is SYDVKM. V lost 6 bases and J lost 3, with 18 bases in between. There are 15 residues in the CDR3. CDR3 residues: CASSRKGVPNYEQYF. The CDR3 DNA reads as TGTGCCAGCAGCCGAAAGGGAGTCCCCAACTACGAGCAGTACTTC. The whole variable domain, remainder taken from reference TRBV28 and TRBJ2-7, is DVKVTQSSRYLVKRTGEKVFLECVQDMDHENMFWYRQDPGLGLRLIYFSYDVKMKEKGDIPEGYSVSREKKERFSLILESASTNQTSMYLCASSRKGVPNYEQYFGPGTRLTVT.

In its sample, this clone was seen once. The chain has TRBV28 and TRBJ2-2; tentative D call: TRBD1 (6 bases). Germline lookup yields CDR1 MDHEN and CDR2 SYDVKM. Trimming cost V 5 bases and J 11 bases, with 12 bases left between them. The CDR3 is made up of 12 amino acids. Here the CDR3 DNA reads TGTGCCAGCAGTCTCCCAGGGACAGAGCTGTTTTTT. Its translation is CASSLPGTELFF.

The genes are TRBV5-1 and TRBJ1-5; 7 bases line up with TRBD1. The CDR3 has 14 amino acids. Per germline, CDR1 SGHRS and CDR2 YFSETQ. The J segment lost 3 bases and the V segment lost 4 bases, leaving 4 bases of the junction unmatched. CDR3 amino acids: CASSTGEVNQPQHF. CDR3 bases: TGCGCCAGCAGCACAGGGGAGGTCAATCAGCCCCAGCATTTT.

CDR3 DNA sequence: TGTGCCAGCAGCTACCAGGGGAGGAACACTGAAGCTTTCTTT. This translates into CASSYQGRNTEAFF. This sequence joins TRBV7-2 and TRBJ1-1; D possibly corresponds to TRBD1 (6 bases). Trimming shortened V by 4 bases and J by 1 base, and 10 bases separated the two germline ends. CDR1 and CDR2 from the germline V gene are SGHTA and FQGNSA. This CDR3 region has 14 residues.

The gene calls are TRBV2 and TRBJ2-3; 10 bases agree with TRBD1. CDR1 is SNHLY and CDR2 is FYNNEI in the germline V gene. Losses at the gene ends were 11 bases for V and 6 bases for J; bases not matched to a gene: 8. The CDR3 is 13 residues long. In DNA, the CDR3 is TGTGCCGAAAGGACAGGGGGGCTTGATACGCAGTATTTT. Encoded protein: CAERTGGLDTQYF. The complete variable domain, with remaining parts taken from reference TRBV2 and TRBJ2-3, reads EPEVTQTPSHQVTQMGQEVILRCVPISNHLYFYWYRQILGQKVEFLVSFYNNEISEKSEIFDDQFSVERPDGSNFTLKIRSTKLEDSAMYFCAERTGGLDTQYFGPGTRLTVL.

This clone was counted only a few times. The chain recombines TRBV25-1 with TRBJ1-1, with D uncertain. The CDR3 sequence is 12 residues long. Germline V gene lookup returns CDR1 MGHDK and CDR2 SYGVNS. The ends were cut back, 10 bases at V and 0 bases at J, with 9 bases in the middle. The CDR3 is CATSTVNTEAFF. Written as DNA, the CDR3 is TGTGCCACCTCTACGGTGAACACTGAAGCTTTCTTT.